This T cell receptor beta chain was recovered during a study of cytomegalovirus exposure and HLA in healthy donors. Study-wide findings and caveats: Confirmation in vitro established that a few CMV-associated chains were specific for CMV antigens.

CDR3 length: 10 residues. The V gene's germline CDR1 is SNHLY and CDR2 FYNNEI. V gave up 7 bases and J gave up 5 bases, with 6 bases separating them. In regard to this clone: The antigen is not known.

Clones were read by immunoSEQ multiplex PCR, and TCRdb kept only the in-frame ones, dropping some. In the table there are around 190,000 clones, approximately 86% of which are singletons. The sample taken for sequencing was PBMCs. The receptor comes from a man aged 25-45 years in good health and CMV-seropositive. V and J are TRBV2 and TRBJ2-7; D is undetermined. The CDR3 region has the DNA TGTGCCAGCAAGTTTGACGAGCAGTACTTC. This translates into CASKFDEQYF.